The sequence of this T cell receptor (beta chain) was determined in a study of blood T cell repertoires in COVID-19. The CDR3 runs 13 residues. V shed 2 bases and J shed 6 bases, with 8 bases lying between them. TCRdb keeps only in-frame clones here, not all; method: immunoSEQ multiplex PCR. The sample contains more than 200,000 clones, about 86% of which appear only once. The sample was peripheral blood. This sequence was found in a young man with active or convalescent COVID-19. This chain joins TRBV12-3 or TRBV12-4 and TRBJ1-5; the D gene is possibly TRBD1 (5 bases). The CDR3 DNA reads TGTGCCAGCAGTTTAAGTCAGGGTCAGCCCCAGCATTTT. As protein: CASSLSQGQPQHF.